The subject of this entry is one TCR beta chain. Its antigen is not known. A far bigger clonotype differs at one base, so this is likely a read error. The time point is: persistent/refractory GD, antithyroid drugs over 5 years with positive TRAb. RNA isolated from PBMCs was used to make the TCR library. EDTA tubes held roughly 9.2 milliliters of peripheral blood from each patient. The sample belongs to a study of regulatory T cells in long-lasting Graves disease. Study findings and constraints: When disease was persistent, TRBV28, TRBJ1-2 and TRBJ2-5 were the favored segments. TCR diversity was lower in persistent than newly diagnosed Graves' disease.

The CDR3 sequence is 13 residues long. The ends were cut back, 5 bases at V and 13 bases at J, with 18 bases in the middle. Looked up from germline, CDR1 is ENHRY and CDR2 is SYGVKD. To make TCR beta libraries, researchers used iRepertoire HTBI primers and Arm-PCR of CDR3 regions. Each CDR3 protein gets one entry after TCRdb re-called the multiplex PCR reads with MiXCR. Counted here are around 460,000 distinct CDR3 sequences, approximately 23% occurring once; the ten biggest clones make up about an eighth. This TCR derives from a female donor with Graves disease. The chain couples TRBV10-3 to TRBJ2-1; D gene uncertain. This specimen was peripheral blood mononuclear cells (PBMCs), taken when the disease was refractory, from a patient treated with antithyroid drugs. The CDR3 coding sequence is TGTGCCATCAGTCCCCTAGGTCAGGAGACCCAGTTCTTC. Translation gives CAISPLGQETQFF.